A selection of T cell receptor beta chains follows, all from one sample in a study of cytomegalovirus exposure and HLA in healthy donors. Assay used: immunoSEQ multiplex PCR; TCRdb lists only in-frame clones, some missing. The data hold approximately 110,000 clones, with roughly 77% observed a single time. The sequencing input was PBMCs. These receptor sequences come from a woman aged 25 to 39 in good health and CMV-seronegative. Both conserved end residues are part of each CDR3. D genes are given only for firm matches. Expanded clones are given a class, and other clones once, few, many or no size at all.

j_gene,abundance,v_gene,d_gene,CDR3aa,CDR3nt
TRBJ2-2,-,TRBV7-3,-,CASSPGHNTGELFF,TGTGCCAGCAGCCCCGGACATAACACCGGGGAGCTGTTTTTT
TRBJ1-2,-,TRBV9,-,CASNPGGLNYGYTF,TGTGCCAGCAACCCGGGGGGGCTTAACTATGGCTACACCTTC
TRBJ2-3,-,TRBV4-1,TRBD2,CASSQGASGTSGRDTQYF,TGCGCCAGCAGCCAAGGGGCGTCAGGGACTAGCGGGAGAGATACGCAGTATTTT
TRBJ1-2,-,TRBV5-8,-,CASSPDAGLNYGYTF,TGTGCCAGCAGCCCGGACGCGGGTCTTAACTATGGCTACACCTTC
TRBJ1-1,once,TRBV29-1,-,CSVEYRRNTEAFF,TGCAGCGTTGAATACCGGAGGAACACTGAAGCTTTCTTT
TRBJ2-3,-,TRBV7-3,-,CASSLGLGTDTQYF,TGTGCCAGCAGCTTGGGGCTAGGCACAGATACGCAGTATTTT
TRBJ2-1,-,TRBV5-6,TRBD2,CASSLGLAGSEQFF,TGTGCCAGCAGCTTAGGGCTAGCGGGGAGTGAGCAGTTCTTC
TRBJ1-1,-,TRBV14,-,CASSQVGQLNTEAFF,TGTGCCAGCAGCCAAGTCGGACAGTTGAACACTGAAGCTTTCTTT
TRBJ2-1,-,TRBV4-1,-,CASSHSRDNHYNEQFF,TGCGCCAGCAGCCACTCTCGGGACAACCACTACAATGAGCAGTTCTTC
TRBJ1-4,-,TRBV6-1,TRBD1,CASSVSPGQGNEKLFF,TGTGCCAGCAGTGTATCCCCGGGACAGGGGAATGAAAAACTGTTTTTT
TRBJ2-5,-,TRBV29-1,TRBD1,CSVDIGQAETQYF,TGCAGCGTTGATATAGGACAGGCCGAGACCCAGTACTTC
TRBJ2-7,-,TRBV5-6,TRBD1,CASSSRTGPLYEQYF,TGTGCCAGCAGCTCAAGGACAGGTCCCCTCTACGAGCAGTACTTC
TRBJ1-2,-,TRBV2,-,CASSEVRGNYGYTF,TGTGCCAGCAGTGAAGTAAGGGGGAACTATGGCTACACCTTC
TRBJ2-6,-,TRBV7-2,-,CASRYRGAGANVLTF,TGTGCCAGCAGGTACCGGGGGGCAGGGGCCAACGTCCTGACTTTC
TRBJ2-3,-,TRBV5-6,TRBD1,CASSRRQGRDTQYF,TGTGCCAGCAGCCGTAGACAGGGGCGGGATACGCAGTATTTT
TRBJ1-4,-,TRBV19,-,CASRYGATNEKLFF,TGTGCCAGTAGGTACGGTGCAACTAATGAAAAACTGTTTTTT
TRBJ1-1,-,TRBV7-9,-,CSSSPPNRIMNTEAFF,TGTTCCAGCAGCCCTCCTAACAGAATCATGAACACTGAAGCTTTCTTT
TRBJ2-4,-,TRBV4-3,TRBD2,CASSQTRVGGLAGANIQYF,TGCGCCAGCAGCCAAACCAGAGTCGGCGGACTAGCGGGAGCTAACATTCAGTACTTC
TRBJ2-1,-,TRBV7-3,TRBD2,CASSQLAGGQNEQFF,TGTGCCAGCAGCCAACTAGCGGGGGGTCAAAATGAGCAGTTCTTC
TRBJ2-7,few,TRBV5-6,-,CASSLGAQSSYEQYF,TGTGCCAGCAGCTTGGGGGCCCAAAGCTCCTACGAGCAGTACTTC
TRBJ2-7,once,TRBV9,-,CASSQGGQDYEQYF,TGTGCCAGCAGTCAGGGTGGCCAAGACTACGAGCAGTACTTC
TRBJ2-1,-,TRBV29-1,TRBD1,CSVERDSSYNEQFF,TGCAGCGTTGAACGGGACAGCTCTTACAATGAGCAGTTCTTC
TRBJ1-5,-,TRBV28,-,CASSFLRLGRLNQPQHF,TGTGCCAGCAGTTTCTTGCGTCTGGGGCGGCTCAATCAGCCCCAGCATTTT
TRBJ2-3,once,TRBV5-6,-,CASSLFSVGSYSTDTQYF,TGTGCCAGCAGCTTGTTTAGCGTGGGGAGCTACAGCACAGATACGCAGTATTTT
TRBJ2-3,-,TRBV5-6,-,CASSLAQPTDTQYF,TGTGCCAGCAGCCTAGCGCAGCCTACAGATACGCAGTATTTT
TRBJ2-7,-,TRBV7-8,TRBD2,CASSLGLPREREFYEQYF,TGTGCCAGCAGCTTAGGGTTACCCAGAGAGCGGGAGTTTTACGAGCAGTACTTC
TRBJ2-1,-,TRBV19,TRBD1,CATIAGQGAFEQFF,TGTGCCACTATAGCGGGACAGGGGGCGTTTGAGCAGTTCTTC
TRBJ1-4,-,TRBV2,-,CASRLGREKLFF,TGTGCCAGCAGGCTAGGTCGAGAAAAACTGTTTTTT
TRBJ2-5,-,TRBV10-3,-,CAISESLVRRAPEETQYF,TGTGCCATCAGTGAGTCGTTAGTGAGGCGGGCGCCAGAAGAGACCCAGTACTTC
TRBJ1-5,-,TRBV28,-,CASRQIPGRGSNQPQHF,TGTGCCAGCAGGCAGATACCCGGACGGGGGTCGAATCAGCCCCAGCATTTT
TRBJ2-1,-,TRBV2,TRBD1,CASRGTDRRNEQFF,TGTGCCAGCAGGGGGACAGATCGGCGGAATGAGCAGTTCTTC
TRBJ2-2,-,TRBV5-6,-,CASSWTAGELFF,TGTGCCAGCAGCTGGACAGCCGGGGAGCTGTTTTTT
TRBJ2-2,-,TRBV4-2,-,CASSQEEGTGELFF,TGTGCCAGCAGCCAAGAGGAGGGAACCGGGGAGCTGTTTTTT
TRBJ2-1,-,TRBV29-1,TRBD2,CSGRTSGRGLGREFF,TGCAGCGGCCGGACTAGCGGGAGAGGGCTGGGAAGAGAGTTCTTC
TRBJ2-3,-,TRBV5-1,TRBD2,CASRVGGASDTQYF,TGCGCCAGCAGGGTCGGGGGGGCGTCAGATACGCAGTATTTT
TRBJ1-2,-,TRBV7-2,TRBD1,CASSLDRVGNYGYTF,TGTGCCAGCAGCCTAGACAGGGTCGGCAACTATGGCTACACCTTC
TRBJ1-1,-,TRBV30,-,CAWSVANPNSEAFF,TGTGCCTGGAGTGTAGCAAACCCCAACTCTGAAGCTTTCTTT
TRBJ1-3,-,TRBV12-5,-,CASANSGNTIYF,TGTGCTAGTGCCAACTCTGGAAACACCATATATTTT
TRBJ2-1,-,TRBV18,-,CASSPMESSYNEQFF,TGTGCCAGCTCACCAATGGAGAGCTCCTACAATGAGCAGTTCTTC
TRBJ1-6,once,TRBV2,TRBD1,CASSKDRGLSPLHF,TGTGCCAGCTCTAAGGACAGGGGGTTGTCACCCCTCCACTTT